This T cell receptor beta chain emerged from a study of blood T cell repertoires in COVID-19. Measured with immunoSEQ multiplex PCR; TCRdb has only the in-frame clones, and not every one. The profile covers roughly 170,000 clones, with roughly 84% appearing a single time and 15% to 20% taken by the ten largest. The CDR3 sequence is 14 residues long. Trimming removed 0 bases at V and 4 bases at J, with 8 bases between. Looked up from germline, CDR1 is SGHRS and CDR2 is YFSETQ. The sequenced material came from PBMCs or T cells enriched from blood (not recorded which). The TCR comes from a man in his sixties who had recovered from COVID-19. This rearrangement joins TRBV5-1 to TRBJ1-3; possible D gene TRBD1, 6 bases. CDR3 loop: CASSLVTGGNTIYF. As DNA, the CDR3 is TGCGCCAGCAGCTTGGTGACAGGAGGAAACACCATATATTTT.